The 10 T cell receptor beta chains below all came from one sample that was sequenced in a study of Tregs in tolerant kidney transplant recipients (dated by TCRdb to between 2017 and 2020). Receptors were amplified or captured by the immunoSEQ multiplex PCR assay. Sourced from immuneACCESS, this table was stored by TCRdb with only in-frame sequences that have V and J called. A share of the clones is absent; for the studies checked, an unresolved V gene accounts for under half, and the remainder has no known explanation. Across this sample there are approximately 44,000 clones, with roughly 95% seen only once. The ten largest clones represent more than 0.35% of the sample. No antigen has been identified for these receptors. Specimen: Tregs from blood cultured with allogeneic cells. The origin of the receptors is a human donor in good health.

J is TRBJ2-6 and V is TRBV29-1, with D possibly TRBD2 on 5 matching bases. V was cut by 3 bases and J by 2 bases, with 8 bases left in between. CDR1 SQVTM and CDR2 ANQGSEA come from the germline V gene. CDR3 size: 14 residues. The CDR3 region is CSVEGAPGANVLTF. In nucleotides, the CDR3 is TGCAGCGTTGAGGGAGCTCCTGGGGCCAACGTCCTGACTTTC. Drawing the rest from reference TRBV29-1 and TRBJ2-6, the complete variable domain is SAVISQKPSRDICQRGTSLTIQCQVDSQVTMMFWYRQQPGQSLTLIATANQGSEATYESGFVIDKFPISRPNLTFSTLTVSNMSPEDSSIYLCSVEGAPGANVLTFGAGSRLTVL.

The chain links TRBV19 to TRBJ1-2; the match to TRBD1 covers 11 bases. J was trimmed by 7 bases and V by 5 bases; bases with no gene match: 12. Germline V gene data show CDR1 as LNHDA and CDR2 as SQIVND (reference sequence). The CDR3 loop spans 16 amino acids. The CDR3 nucleotides read TGTGCCAGTAGTCGCACCGGGACAGGGGGGCTCGGTGGCTACACCTTC. Protein: CASSRTGTGGLGGYTF.

The rearrangement joins TRBV7-9 to TRBJ2-7; 7 bases map to TRBD1. The CDR3 is made up of 15 amino acids. Germline V gene lookup returns CDR1 SEHNR and CDR2 FQNEAQ (reference sequence). The V segment lost 2 bases and the J segment 3 bases; nucleotides outside the gene matches: 7. CDR3 in DNA: TGTGCCAGCAGCTTAAGACGACAGGGAGTCTACGAGCAGTACTTC. This gives the protein CASSLRRQGVYEQYF.

The chain links TRBV21-1 to TRBJ2-1; the D call of TRBD1 is as the table states it, not checked on the DNA. TRBV21-1 is described as a pseudogene. The CDR3 loop spans 19 amino acids. Written as DNA, the CDR3 is TGTGCCAGCAGCATCCACCCACCGCGACAGGAAAGCTCCTACAATGAGCAGTTCTTC. Residues: CASSIHPPRQESSYNEQFF.

The rearrangement links TRBV5-1 to TRBJ2-5; TRBD1 matches at 9 bases. This CDR3 spans 14 amino acids. Germline V gives CDR1 SGHRS, CDR2 YFSETQ. The V gene end was trimmed by 4 bases and the J gene end by 2 bases; junction bases not matched to a gene: 3. As DNA, the CDR3 is TGCGCCAGCAGCCGGGACAGGGTTCAAGAGACCCAGTACTTC. It yields the protein CASSRDRVQETQYF.

The gene calls are TRBV5-1 and TRBJ2-5; the D call may be TRBD1 or TRBD2 (5 bases each). V was shortened by 3 bases and J by 1 base, with 16 bases between the two germline ends. CDR1 and CDR2 (germline): SGHRS, YFSETQ. CDR3 size: 16 residues. The CDR3 sequence is CASSSLGPPGQETQYF. The DNA of the CDR3 is TGCGCCAGCAGCTCCTTGGGACCGCCAGGCCAAGAGACCCAGTACTTC. Complete variable domain (other parts from reference TRBV5-1 and TRBJ2-5): KAGVTQTPRYLIKTRGQQVTLSCSPISGHRSVSWYQQTPGQGLQFLFEYFSETQRNKGNFPGRFSGRQFSNSRSEMNVSTLELGDSALYLCASSSLGPPGQETQYFGPGTRLLVL.

The chain links TRBV11-3 to TRBJ2-3, with D tentatively TRBD2 (6 bases). CDR3 size: 16 residues. Trimming took off 5 bases at V and 6 bases at J, with 21 bases between the two ends. Germline CDR1 and CDR2: SGHNT and YENEEA. DNA for the CDR3: TGTGCCAGCAGCCCCCGTGCGGGGCTGTCCAGGGATACGCAGTATTTT. It yields the protein CASSPRAGLSRDTQYF.

The chain employs TRBV27 and TRBJ1-4, with no clear D. CDR1 is MNHEY, CDR2 SMNVEV, per germline (reference sequence). There are 16 residues in the CDR3. V was clipped by 5 bases and J by 0 bases, with 13 bases between them. CDR3 nucleotides: TGTGCCAGCAGTCCCCGGACGTTTACAACTAATGAAAAACTGTTTTTT. Translated: CASSPRTFTTNEKLFF.

The rearrangement uses TRBV7-9 and TRBJ2-2; tentative D call: TRBD1 (5 bases). V was clipped by 1 base and J by 2 bases, with 8 bases between them. This CDR3 is built from 15 residues. The germline V gene has CDR1 SEHNR and CDR2 FQNEAQ (reference sequence). The CDR3, as DNA: TGTGCCAGCAGCTTAGGGGGCGTTAACACCGGGGAGCTGTTTTTT. Translation: CASSLGGVNTGELFF.

The J gene is TRBJ1-1, the V gene TRBV5-1, with D perhaps matching TRBD1 (6 bases). The CDR3 runs to 21 residues. The V and J ends lost 4 bases and 10 bases respectively, with 41 bases between them. From germline, CDR1 is SGHRS and CDR2 YFSETQ. CDR3 DNA: TGCGCCAGCAGCGGGGGCACATTTAATCAGGGATGGGCCATCGAGCGTCCCCCAGCTTTCTTT. Translating it yields CASSGGTFNQGWAIERPPAFF.